Included here is one TCR beta chain sequence, with context. CDR1 and CDR2 from the germline V gene are SGHVS and FQNEAQ. Trimming cost V 0 bases and J 5 bases; bases outside gene matches: 2. The CDR3 contains 15 residues. The data stem from a study of T-cell reconstitution after alpha-beta-depleted transplantation in children. Researchers prepared the TCRbeta library using unique molecular identifiers, the study reports. TCRdb itself ran the PCR reads through MiXCR, one entry per CDR3 protein. The sample contains some 400,000 distinct CDR3 sequences, around 21% of which appear only once. The sample was PBMCs from the stem cell graft donor, taken from the stem cell graft. The chain couples TRBV7-8 to TRBJ2-1; TRBD2 agrees at 9 bases. The receptor comes from a human donor who donated a stem cell graft to a child with acute myeloid leukemia. CDR3 DNA: TGTGCCAGCAGCTTAGCTAGCGGGAGTGACAATGAGCAGTTCTTC. Encoded protein: CASSLASGSDNEQFF.